A selection of T cell receptor beta chains follows, all from one sample in a study of cytomegalovirus exposure and HLA in healthy donors. Profiled with immunoSEQ multiplex PCR; TCRdb holds only in-frame clones, not every one. This table has 150,000 or so clones, about 75% appearing once. The specimen was PBMCs. The receptor set was obtained from a female donor in good health and CMV-seronegative. CDR3s leave out the opening cysteine and the closing phenylalanine or tryptophan.

v_call	j_call	cdr3_aa
TRBV6-5	TRBJ2-7	ASSTTRDRPYEQY
TRBV9	TRBJ1-1	ASSVGLQGPGPVTEAF
TRBV28	TRBJ1-4	AAKGDTKLF
TRBV7-8	TRBJ1-2	ASSPGPLYGYT
TRBV7-8	TRBJ2-5	ASSRRTSGRGETQY
TRBV19	TRBJ1-1	ASSPGTEAF
TRBV30	TRBJ1-2	AWSVSRVSGYT
TRBV6-1	TRBJ1-6	ASSEYKGADSPLH
TRBV7-9	TRBJ1-1	ASSSRPGQGGEAF
TRBV18	TRBJ2-5	ASSPHAGFPQETQY
TRBV6-5	TRBJ1-6	AVQGGSYNSPLH
TRBV30	TRBJ1-1	AWNRAMNTEAF
TRBV19	TRBJ1-5	ASTHRGSNQPQH
TRBV7-3	TRBJ2-1	ASSSGTVINEQF
TRBV4-3	TRBJ2-2	ASSQEVSGTSGTTGELF